Below, 12 T cell receptor beta chains from the same sample are listed, as sequenced in a study of T cell responses to AZD1222 COVID-19 vaccine. Assay: immunoSEQ multiplex PCR; the TCRdb copy retains only in-frame clones and omits some. The sample yields 150,000 to 200,000 clones, 92% seen once. This specimen consisted of peripheral blood, obtained 28 days after the second AZD1222 dose. The receptor source for this set is an adult who received the AZD1222 COVID-19 vaccine.

V gene TRBV6-5 combines with J gene TRBJ2-5; tentative D call: TRBD1 (5 bases). V was cut by 2 bases and J by 2 bases, with 12 bases left in between. The CDR3 extends over 15 amino acids. Germline CDR1 reads MNHEY; CDR2 reads SVGAGI. The CDR3 loop reads CASSYPGQTQETQYF. The DNA of the CDR3 is TGTGCCAGCAGTTACCCCGGACAAACACAAGAGACCCAGTACTTC.

The V gene is TRBV30, the J gene TRBJ2-4, with D possibly TRBD2 on 7 matching bases. Per germline, CDR1 GTSNPN and CDR2 SVGIG (reference sequence). The length of the CDR3 is 20 residues. Trimming took 0 bases from V and 1 from J, leaving 25 bases between them. The CDR3 nucleotides read TGTGCCTGGAGTGTCCTTGGGGGGGGCCGGCGTACTGGCGCCAAAAACATTCAGTACTTC. Encoded protein: CAWSVLGGGRRTGAKNIQYF.

This chain links TRBV6-5 with TRBJ2-2, with D possibly being TRBD2 (5 bases). V gave up 2 bases and J gave up 4 bases, with 11 bases separating them. The V gene's germline CDR1 is MNHEY and CDR2 SVGAGI. The CDR3 loop spans 15 amino acids. The CDR3 region has the DNA TGTGCCAGCAGTTACGGGTACGGGATCACCGGGGAGCTGTTTTTT. Its protein is CASSYGYGITGELFF.

CDR3 nucleotides: TGTGCCAGCAGCTTGTTCCCGCGGGGGGGCTCCTACGAGCAGTACTTC. Amino acid sequence: CASSLFPRGGSYEQYF. The gene calls are TRBV7-6 and TRBJ2-7; 9 nucleotides line up with TRBD2. The CDR3 sequence is 16 residues long. The germline CDR1 and CDR2 sequences are SGHVS and FNYEAQ. Unmatched junction bases numbered 6, after V lost 3 bases and J lost 0 bases.

This chain connects TRBV5-1 to TRBJ1-3; D not certain. The CDR3 sequence is 16 residues long. Looked up from germline, CDR1 is SGHRS and CDR2 is YFSETQ. V was cut by 4 bases and J by 0 bases, with 14 bases left in between. The CDR3 loop reads CASSPPTADSGNTIYF. The CDR3 coding sequence is TGCGCCAGCAGCCCGCCTACAGCGGACTCTGGAAACACCATATATTTT.

This clone has just a few counts. V and J are TRBV9 and TRBJ1-4; D possibly corresponds to TRBD1 (5 bases). Germline CDR1 is SGDLS and CDR2 is YYNGEE. Trimming removed 2 bases at V and 7 bases at J, with 18 bases between. The CDR3 is made up of 16 amino acids. In DNA, the CDR3 is TGTGCCAGCAGCGTTGATTCAGGGTTGTACGGTGAAAAACTGTTTTTT. Amino acids: CASSVDSGLYGEKLFF. The variable domain in full, with the rest retrieved from reference TRBV9 and TRBJ1-4, is DSGVTQTPKHLITATGQRVTLRCSPRSGDLSVYWYQQSLDQGLQFLIQYYNGEERAKGNILERFSAQQFPDLHSELNLSSLELGDSALYFCASSVDSGLYGEKLFFGSGTQLSVL.

V and J are TRBV10-3 and TRBJ1-2; 7 positions match TRBD1. The CDR3 runs 15 residues. Germline CDR1 ENHRY, CDR2 SYGVKD. J gave up 3 bases and V 3 bases, and 7 bases lay outside the gene matches. This CDR3 reads CAISEPQGLDYGYTF. The CDR3 nucleotides read TGTGCCATCAGTGAACCACAGGGGTTAGACTATGGCTACACCTTC.

The chain has TRBV5-8 and TRBJ1-3; 11 nucleotides line up with TRBD1. The CDR3 runs to 15 residues. Trimming took 4 bases from V and 3 from J; bases not matched to a gene: 3. Per the germline V gene, CDR1 is SGHTS and CDR2 is YDEGEE. CDR3 region: CASSPGTGGGNTIYF. In nucleotides, the CDR3 is TGTGCCAGCAGCCCCGGGACAGGGGGTGGAAACACCATATATTTT.

The V and J genes are TRBV27 and TRBJ2-7; 7 nucleotides match TRBD2. After removal of 5 bases from V and 3 bases from J, the junction contained 10 bases not matched to a gene. Germline lookup yields CDR1 MNHEY and CDR2 SMNVEV (reference sequence). The CDR3 runs to 15 residues. The CDR3 loop is CASSPLGEGSYEQYF. In DNA form, the CDR3 reads TGTGCCAGCAGTCCCCTTGGGGAGGGAAGCTACGAGCAGTACTTC.

The chain has TRBV6-1 and TRBJ2-1; 11 bases agree with TRBD1. The CDR3 is 16 residues long. Germline CDR1 is MNHNS and CDR2 is SASEGT. J lost 7 bases, V lost 2 bases, and 7 bases had no gene match. The chain's CDR3 is CASSERTGGAKNEQFF. The CDR3 nucleotides read TGTGCCAGCAGTGAAAGGACAGGGGGCGCAAAAAATGAGCAGTTCTTC.

CDR3 DNA: TGTGCCAGCAGCTCCCCAAGCCTAGCGGGGGGAAATACGCAGTATTTT. Its translation is CASSSPSLAGGNTQYF. The chain links TRBV7-9 to TRBJ2-3; 11 positions agree with TRBD2. The CDR3 has 16 amino acids. Germline loops: CDR1 SEHNR, CDR2 FQNEAQ (reference sequence). The V segment lost 4 bases and the J segment 7 bases; nucleotides outside the gene matches: 10.

This chain links TRBV12-3 or TRBV12-4 with TRBJ2-5; 7 bases map to TRBD2. The CDR3 is 13 residues long. After removal of 5 bases from V and 5 bases from J, the junction contained 5 bases not matched to a gene. CDR3 protein: CASSGRDGETQYF. CDR3 DNA sequence: TGTGCCAGCAGTGGGAGGGATGGGGAGACCCAGTACTTC.